The 15 T cell receptor beta chains in this list originate from one sample, sequenced in a study of T cells in Graves' hyperthyroidism and ophthalmopathy. From RNA transcripts, TCR beta CDR3 regions were amplified. First-round RT-PCR targeting the TCR CDR3 was performed with the HTBI primer set. TCRdb used MiXCR to reprocess the multiplex PCR reads, holding one entry per CDR3 protein. The data hold some 550,000 distinct CDR3 sequences, with around 20% observed a single time. Sequenced material: blood. These receptors all come from a man between 18 and 35 years old with Graves' hyperthyroidism.

This clonotype was observed many times. CDR3 sequence: CASSYGQGASTGELFF. CDR3 DNA sequence: TGTGCCAGCAGCTACGGACAGGGGGCGAGCACCGGGGAGCTGTTTTTT. The rearrangement links TRBV28 to TRBJ2-2; 11 bases agree with TRBD1. This CDR3 region has 16 residues. Germline V CDR1 and CDR2: MDHEN, SYDVKM. The V and J ends lost 6 bases and 4 bases, in that order; junction bases with no gene match: 7.

In this sample, this clonotype turned up a few times. The gene calls are TRBV9 and TRBJ2-2; D is unclear. CDR1 and CDR2 (germline): SGDLS, YYNGEE. V was trimmed by 6 bases and J by 2 bases, leaving 14 bases between them. This CDR3 spans 15 amino acids. CDR3 sequence (DNA): TGTGCCAGCACCCTAGGGATTAGCAACACCGGGGAGCTGTTTTTT. Amino acids: CASTLGISNTGELFF.

This clonotype appeared many times. The chain carries TRBV15 and TRBJ2-5; D is uncertain. The CDR3 length is 15 residues. Between the trimmed V and J ends, which lost 3 bases and 5 bases, there was a span of 16 bases. CDR1 is LNHNV and CDR2 is YYDKDF in the germline V gene (reference sequence). Written as DNA, the CDR3 is TGTGCCACCAGCAGCCCCGGACCCTTAAGGGAGACCCAGTACTTC. Residues: CATSSPGPLRETQYF.

The rearrangement uses TRBV20-1 and TRBJ2-5, with TRBD1 matching 7 bases. CDR1 and CDR2 from the germline V gene are DFQATT and SNEGSKA (reference sequence). This CDR3 comprises 14 residues. Trimming at V came to 5 bases and at J to 1 base, leaving 7 bases not matched to a gene. The CDR3 reads CSAFGQASQETQYF. The CDR3 DNA reads as TGCAGTGCTTTCGGACAGGCCAGCCAAGAGACCCAGTACTTC.

As to this clonotype: Sequence at one end of the junction differs from germline and may be a read error. The genes are TRBV11-2 and TRBJ2-2; D possibly corresponds to TRBD2 (5 bases). The CDR3 contains 16 residues. The germline CDR1 and CDR2 sequences are SGHAT and FQNNGV. CDR3 residues: CASAPGGTLNIGELFF. Here the CDR3 DNA reads TGTGCCAGCGCCCCAGGAGGAACGCTAAACATCGGGGAGCTGTTTTTT.

This clonotype was counted only a few times. The V call is TRBV6-1, the J call TRBJ1-1, with a weak D call TRBD1 (5 bases). Per the germline V gene, CDR1 is MNHNS and CDR2 is SASEGT. CDR3 length equals 13 residues. V shed 7 bases and J shed 5 bases, with 14 bases lying between them. The CDR3 spells CASTPLGGTEAFF. CDR3 DNA sequence: TGTGCCAGCACCCCACTCGGGGGGACTGAAGCTTTCTTT.

V gene TRBV6-2 or TRBV6-3 combines with J gene TRBJ2-2; 12 bases are shared with TRBD2. V was clipped by 3 bases and J by 6 bases; unmatched bases: 11. In germline, CDR1 is MNHEY, CDR2 SVGEGT. This CDR3 has 18 amino acids. CDR3 sequence reads: CASSYTRTASGGAGELFF. As DNA, the CDR3 is TGTGCCAGCAGTTATACGAGAACTGCTAGCGGGGGGGCCGGGGAGCTGTTTTTT.

The chain couples TRBV6-2 or TRBV6-3 to TRBJ2-2; 13 nucleotides match TRBD2. V shed 8 bases, J shed 4 bases, and the junction held 7 bases outside the gene matches. The length of the CDR3 is 16 residues. Germline V gene lookup returns CDR1 MNHEY and CDR2 SVGEGT. CDR3 region: CASSTSGGARTGELFF. The CDR3 DNA reads TGTGCCAGCTCCACTAGCGGGGGGGCCCGCACCGGGGAGCTGTTTTTT.

At least ten counts were recorded for this clonotype. The chain joins TRBV12-3 or TRBV12-4 to TRBJ1-3, with D unresolved. The V end was cut by 8 bases, the J end by 5 bases, with 13 bases between. This CDR3 has 13 residues. CDR3: CASAPAARNTIYF. The CDR3 region has the DNA TGTGCCAGCGCTCCGGCGGCGAGAAACACCATATATTTT.

CDR3: CAWSVRGGGSNQPQHF. The CDR3 DNA reads TGTGCCTGGAGTGTACGAGGGGGCGGAAGCAATCAGCCCCAGCATTTT. The chain recombines TRBV30 with TRBJ1-5, with 7 bases fitting TRBD1. CDR3 length: 16 amino acids. Per germline, CDR1 GTSNPN and CDR2 SVGIG (reference sequence). V dropped 0 bases and J dropped 1; count of bases not matched to a gene: 6.

V gene TRBV29-1 combines with J gene TRBJ2-7, with D perhaps given as TRBD1 or TRBD2 (5 bases each). The V gene lost 7 bases and the J gene lost 5 bases, with 21 bases spanning the gap. Germline V gene data show CDR1 as SQVTM and CDR2 as ANQGSEA. The CDR3 loop spans 14 amino acids. The CDR3 DNA sequence: TGCAGCGCAGTACGACGGGACCGATTCGACGAGCAGTACTTC. Translation gives CSAVRRDRFDEQYF.

V is TRBV14 and J is TRBJ1-3; D uncertain. Per the germline V gene, CDR1 is SGHDN and CDR2 is FVKESK. CDR3 length: 16 amino acids. Trimming shortened V by 7 bases and J by 2 bases, and 18 bases separated the two germline ends. The CDR3 DNA follows: TGTGCCAGCACCCCCCGACGAGGTTCTCCTGGAAACACCATATATTTT. Amino acid sequence: CASTPRRGSPGNTIYF.

J is TRBJ2-6 and V is TRBV28; D uncertain. The CDR3 runs to 15 residues. CDR1 and CDR2 from the germline V gene are MDHEN and SYDVKM. Trimming removed 4 bases from V and 0 bases from J, with 7 bases in between. CDR3 amino acids: CASSYGDSGANVLTF. The CDR3 bases are TGTGCCAGCAGTTATGGGGACTCTGGGGCCAACGTCCTGACTTTC.

The CDR3 region is CASGDAWTSGYTF. The CDR3 bases are TGTGCCAGTGGAGACGCGTGGACTTCTGGCTACACCTTC. This chain joins TRBV6-2 or TRBV6-3 and TRBJ1-2, with unresolved D. Trimming took 9 bases from V and 7 from J, leaving 18 bases between them. The CDR3 consists of 13 residues. The germline V gene encodes CDR1 MNHEY and CDR2 SVGEGT.

Concerning this clonotype: A much larger clone differs by one base, so this may be a read error. The chain uses TRBV19 and TRBJ2-7; unclear D gene. The CDR3 has 16 residues. CDR1 and CDR2 from the germline V gene are LNHDA and SQIVND (reference sequence). V was cut by 4 bases and J by 1 base, with 17 bases left in between. CDR3 amino acids: CASSTPVWSASYEQYF. CDR3 DNA: TGTGCCAGTAGTACGCCAGTATGGTCAGCTTCCTACGAGCAGTACTTC.